The 13 T cell receptor beta chains below were found in one sample sequenced in a study of cytomegalovirus exposure and HLA in healthy donors. Measured with immunoSEQ multiplex PCR; TCRdb has only the in-frame clones, and not every one. This sample has fewer than 200,000 clones, with about 95% found just once. Material: PBMCs. The receptors stem from a woman younger than 35 in good health and CMV-seronegative.

This CDR3 is CASSFLGGGAGTDTQYF. DNA for the CDR3: TGTGCCAGCAGCTTCTTAGGCGGGGGGGCAGGCACAGATACGCAGTATTTT. The rearrangement links TRBV11-1 to TRBJ2-3, with 9 bases lining up with TRBD2. The CDR3 sequence is 17 residues long. With V trimmed by 3 bases and J by 1 base, 8 bases remained unmatched. In germline, CDR1 is SGHAT, CDR2 FQDESV (reference sequence).

This clone was seen just once. This chain uses TRBV11-2 with TRBJ1-2; no clear D gene. The CDR3 has 12 residues. V shed 2 bases and J shed 6 bases, with 7 bases lying between them. Per germline, CDR1 SGHAT and CDR2 FQNNGV. CDR3 DNA sequence: TGTGCCAGCAGCTTAACAAATAATGGCTACACCTTC. The encoded protein is CASSLTNNGYTF.

The V gene is TRBV12-5, the J gene TRBJ1-1; 8 bases fit TRBD1. Trimming at V came to 6 bases and at J to 2 bases, leaving 5 bases not matched to a gene. The CDR3 totals 14 residues. In germline, CDR1 is LGHNT, CDR2 FRNRAP. The CDR3 sequence is CASGWTGSNTEAFF. DNA for the CDR3: TGTGCTAGTGGGTGGACAGGGTCCAACACTGAAGCTTTCTTT.

This chain joins TRBV5-6 and TRBJ1-6, with D maybe TRBD1 (5 bases). Per germline, CDR1 SGHDT and CDR2 YYEEEE. The CDR3 contains 14 residues. V was trimmed by 3 bases and J by 9 bases, leaving 13 bases between them. The CDR3 DNA is TGTGCCAGCAGCTGGGGGGAGACAGTTTCACCCCTCCACTTT. Translating it yields CASSWGETVSPLHF.

The chain carries TRBV19 and TRBJ2-1, with 7 bases lining up with TRBD2. Germline CDR1 and CDR2: LNHDA and SQIVND (reference sequence). The CDR3 covers 15 residues. The V segment lost 3 bases and the J segment 8 bases; nucleotides outside the gene matches: 10. The CDR3 reads CASSMMSGGRHEQFF. CDR3 sequence (DNA): TGTGCCAGTAGTATGATGTCGGGGGGTCGCCATGAGCAGTTCTTC.

The chain joins TRBV4-2 to TRBJ1-3; D is undetermined. Trimming stripped 0 bases from V and 3 bases from J, with 12 bases between. The CDR3 is 16 amino acids. Germline CDR1 LGHNA, CDR2 YNFKEQ. The CDR3 here is CASSQETAGFGNTIYF. The CDR3 DNA reads as TGTGCCAGCAGCCAAGAGACGGCGGGTTTTGGAAACACCATATATTTT.

The chain uses TRBV14 and TRBJ1-6; D possibly corresponds to TRBD1 (6 bases). The CDR3 is 13 amino acids. V lost 2 bases to trimming and J lost 8 bases, with 7 bases between them. CDR1 and CDR2 (germline): SGHDN, FVKESK. CDR3 loop: CASSQQGHSPLHF. The CDR3 DNA reads as TGTGCCAGCAGCCAACAGGGGCATTCACCCCTCCACTTT.

The chain recombines TRBV30 with TRBJ1-1, with unresolved D. Germline lookup yields CDR1 GTSNPN and CDR2 SVGIG (reference sequence). CDR3 length equals 14 residues. V shed 0 bases and J shed 0 bases, with 8 bases lying between them. The CDR3 loop is CAWSVRGLNTEAFF. The CDR3 DNA is TGTGCCTGGAGTGTTCGGGGATTGAACACTGAAGCTTTCTTT.

On this clone itself: The sample carries other DNA sequences with the same CDR3. V usage is TRBV27 and J usage is TRBJ1-6; D is perhaps TRBD1 (6 bases). The CDR3 extends over 14 amino acids. Germline loops: CDR1 MNHEY, CDR2 SMNVEV (reference sequence). Trimming took off 0 bases at V and 9 bases at J, with 9 bases between the two ends. The CDR3 sequence: CASSLSGGGSPLHF. The CDR3 region has the DNA TGTGCCAGCAGTTTATCTGGGGGCGGTTCACCCCTCCACTTT.

The V and J genes are TRBV9 and TRBJ2-2; TRBD1 matches 7 bases. V gave up 4 bases and J gave up 7 bases; unmatched junction bases: 7. The CDR3 loop spans 14 amino acids. In germline, CDR1 is SGDLS, CDR2 YYNGEE. For the CDR3, the DNA is TGTGCCAGCAGCCGGGACAGCCCCAACGGGGAGCTGTTTTTT. Translating gives CASSRDSPNGELFF.

As concerns this clone: At one end the junction does not follow the germline gene, possibly because of a read error. The V gene is TRBV7-7, the J gene TRBJ2-1; 9 positions match TRBD2. CDR3 length: 19 amino acids. Germline loops: CDR1 SSHAT, CDR2 FNYEAQ (reference sequence). CDR3 sequence reads: CASSRIGAPTSGTYNEQFF. The CDR3 coding sequence is TGTGCTAGCAGCCGCATAGGAGCCCCGACTAGCGGAACCTACAATGAGCAGTTCTTC.

V usage is TRBV19 and J usage is TRBJ2-7, with 9 positions matching TRBD2. V lost 5 bases to trimming and J lost 3 bases; unmatched junction nucleotides: 5. Germline-derived CDR1 and CDR2 are LNHDA and SQIVND (reference sequence). The CDR3 totals 14 residues. The CDR3, as DNA: TGTGCCAGTAGTGATAGCGGGGGACTCTACGAGCAGTACTTC. Amino acid sequence: CASSDSGGLYEQYF.

The V call is TRBV18, the J call TRBJ2-7; TRBD2 aligns across 7 bases. The V and J ends lost 3 bases and 5 bases, in that order; junction bases with no gene match: 7. The germline V gene has CDR1 KGHSH and CDR2 LQKENI. CDR3 size: 14 residues. The CDR3 DNA follows: TGTGCCAGCTCACCTCAGCAGGGAGGGGACGAGCAGTACTTC. Protein sequence: CASSPQQGGDEQYF.